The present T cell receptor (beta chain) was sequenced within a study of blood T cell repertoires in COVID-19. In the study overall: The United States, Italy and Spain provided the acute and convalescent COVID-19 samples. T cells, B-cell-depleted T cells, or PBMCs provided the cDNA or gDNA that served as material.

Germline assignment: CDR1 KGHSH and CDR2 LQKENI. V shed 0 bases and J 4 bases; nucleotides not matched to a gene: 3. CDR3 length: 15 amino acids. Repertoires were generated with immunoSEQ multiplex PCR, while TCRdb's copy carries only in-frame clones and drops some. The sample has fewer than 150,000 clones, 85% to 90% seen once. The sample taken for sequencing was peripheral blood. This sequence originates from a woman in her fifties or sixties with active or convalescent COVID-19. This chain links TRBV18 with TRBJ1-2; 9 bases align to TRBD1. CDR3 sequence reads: CASSPPTGGGYGYTF. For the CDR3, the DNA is TGTGCCAGCTCACCACCGACAGGGGGAGGCTATGGCTACACCTTC. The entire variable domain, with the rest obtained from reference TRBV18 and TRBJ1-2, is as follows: NAGVMQNPRHLVRRRGQEARLRCSPMKGHSHVYWYRQLPEEGLKFMVYLQKENIIDESGMPKERFSAEFPKEGPSILRIQQVVRGDSAAYFCASSPPTGGGYGYTFGSGTRLTVV.